The 27 T cell receptor beta chains reported below all come from one sample, sequenced in a study of T-cell memory formation after mild COVID-19. TCRdb itself ran the 5' RACE reads through MiXCR, one entry per CDR3 protein. The table lists fewer than 110,000 distinct CDR3 sequences, 13% to 15% of them singletons. Source material: PBMCs or a T cell subset sorted from them (not recorded which). The receptors originated from a man between 18 and 29 years old who had mild COVID-19 (a few samples of this study predate the infection). Cell type and time point are not known.

The chain joins TRBV5-1 to TRBJ2-1, with 10 bases matching TRBD1. Looked up from germline, CDR1 is SGHRS and CDR2 is YFSETQ. The CDR3 consists of 15 residues. The ends lost 7 bases at V and 6 bases at J; junction bases unmatched: 10. CDR3 nucleotide sequence: TGCGCCAGCCGTGAAACCGGGACAGGGGTCAATGAGCAGTTCTTC. Its translation is CASRETGTGVNEQFF. Using reference TRBV5-1 and TRBJ2-1 for the parts outside the CDR3, the full variable domain is KAGVTQTPRYLIKTRGQQVTLSCSPISGHRSVSWYQQTPGQGLQFLFEYFSETQRNKGNFPGRFSGRQFSNSRSEMNVSTLELGDSALYLCASRETGTGVNEQFFGPGTRLTVL.

This clonotype was seen at least ten times. The rearrangement uses TRBV7-6 and TRBJ2-2; unclear D gene. Germline assignment: CDR1 SGHVS and CDR2 FNYEAQ. Trimming took off 3 bases at V and 6 bases at J, with 5 bases between the two ends. The CDR3 is made up of 12 amino acids. The CDR3 loop is CASSFRSGELFF. The DNA for the CDR3 is TGTGCCAGCAGCTTTCGATCCGGGGAGCTGTTTTTT.

This clonotype occurred once. The chain carries TRBV6-5 and TRBJ2-5, with D uncertain. This CDR3 has 16 amino acids. The ends were cut back, 0 bases at V and 0 bases at J, with 11 bases in the middle. CDR1 is MNHEY and CDR2 is SVGAGI in the germline V gene. CDR3 protein: CASSYSSAVNQETQYF. Here the CDR3 DNA reads TGTGCCAGCAGTTACTCAAGCGCGGTAAACCAAGAGACCCAGTACTTC.

This clonotype has only a few counts. V usage is TRBV7-2 and J usage is TRBJ2-5; TRBD1 matches at 8 bases. The V segment lost 2 bases and the J segment 5 bases; nucleotides outside the gene matches: 7. The CDR3 sequence is 15 residues long. The germline gives CDR1 SGHTA, CDR2 FQGNSA. The CDR3 bases are TGTGCCAGCAGCTTATTCAGGGGGCTCCAGGAGACCCAGTACTTC. This translates into CASSLFRGLQETQYF. Using reference TRBV7-2 and TRBJ2-5 for the parts outside the CDR3, the full variable domain is GAGVSQSPSNKVTEKGKDVELRCDPISGHTALYWYRQSLGQGLEFLIYFQGNSAPDKSGLPSDRFSAERTGGSVSTLTIQRTQQEDSAVYLCASSLFRGLQETQYFGPGTRLLVL.

This clonotype was counted a few times. The chain has TRBV7-9 and TRBJ2-2; 9 bases align to TRBD2. The germline gives CDR1 SEHNR, CDR2 FQNEAQ (reference sequence). V lost 2 bases to trimming and J lost 3 bases; unmatched junction nucleotides: 4. There are 16 residues in the CDR3. The CDR3 is CASSLRGGAYTGELFF. For the CDR3, the DNA is TGTGCCAGCAGCTTACGCGGGGGGGCCTACACCGGGGAGCTGTTTTTT.

The genes are TRBV5-6 and TRBJ1-5; 7 bases line up with TRBD1. Looked up from germline, CDR1 is SGHDT and CDR2 is YYEEEE. The J segment lost 6 bases and the V segment lost 2 bases, leaving 5 bases of the junction unmatched. This CDR3 is 14 amino acids long. The CDR3: CASSFLAGGQPQHF. The CDR3 region has the DNA TGTGCCAGCAGCTTCTTGGCAGGGGGTCAGCCCCAGCATTTT.

This clonotype was seen many times. V and J are TRBV6-5 and TRBJ2-1; tentatively, D is TRBD1 or TRBD2 (5 bases each). The V gene's germline CDR1 is MNHEY and CDR2 SVGAGI. This CDR3 has 15 amino acids. Trimming shortened V by 0 bases and J by 2 bases, and 8 bases separated the two germline ends. DNA of the CDR3: TGTGCCAGCAGTTACTCTGGGGGTCCCTACAATGAGCAGTTCTTC. Translation: CASSYSGGPYNEQFF.

The rearrangement joins TRBV7-9 to TRBJ1-2, with TRBD1 identical over 10 bases. J was trimmed by 5 bases and V by 1 base; bases with no gene match: 4. CDR1 SEHNR and CDR2 FQNEAQ come from the germline V gene (reference sequence). This CDR3 is built from 15 residues. The CDR3 here is CASSLGGTGEYGYTF. CDR3 nucleotide sequence: TGTGCCAGCAGCTTAGGAGGGACAGGGGAATATGGCTACACCTTC.

The gene calls are TRBV7-9 and TRBJ2-5; D is unresolved. The CDR3 is 14 amino acids. V was pared by 0 bases and J by 1 base, with 6 bases between. Germline V CDR1 and CDR2: SEHNR, FQNEAQ (reference sequence). CDR3 amino acids: CASSLAAPQETQYF. In nucleotides, the CDR3 is TGTGCCAGCAGCTTAGCAGCCCCCCAAGAGACCCAGTACTTC.

This clonotype has a handful of counts. The chain has TRBV12-3 or TRBV12-4 and TRBJ2-2, with D possibly being TRBD2 (6 bases). This CDR3 has 13 amino acids. Between the trimmed V and J ends, which lost 8 bases and 9 bases, there was a span of 16 bases. In nucleotides, the CDR3 is TGTGCCAGCGGGCCCCGGGGAGGCAGGGAGCTGTTTTTT. It codes for CASGPRGGRELFF.

The V and J genes are TRBV9 and TRBJ2-3, with TRBD2 as a possible D gene (6 bases). V lost 0 bases and J lost 4, with 18 bases in between. Germline V lookup: CDR1 SGDLS, CDR2 YYNGEE. The CDR3 has 17 amino acids. The CDR3 DNA reads TGTGCCAGCAGCGTAGGGTCTTGGGGGGTTCGTTCAGATACGCAGTATTTT. It yields the protein CASSVGSWGVRSDTQYF. The full variable domain, in which reference TRBV9 and TRBJ2-3 provide the parts outside the CDR3, is DSGVTQTPKHLITATGQRVTLRCSPRSGDLSVYWYQQSLDQGLQFLIQYYNGEERAKGNILERFSAQQFPDLHSELNLSSLELGDSALYFCASSVGSWGVRSDTQYFGPGTRLTVL.

This clonotype was observed a handful of times. CDR3: CASSPTVGGGNTDTQYF. The CDR3 nucleotides are TGTGCCAGCAGCCCGACCGTGGGGGGGGGCAACACAGATACGCAGTATTTT. V gene TRBV7-2 combines with J gene TRBJ2-3; TRBD2 might be the D (7 bases). CDR1 and CDR2 from the germline V gene are SGHTA and FQGNSA. The CDR3 has 17 residues. V lost 5 bases, J lost 2 bases, and 20 bases lay in between. Looking up the rest from reference TRBV7-2 and TRBJ2-3 gives the full variable domain: GAGVSQSPSNKVTEKGKDVELRCDPISGHTALYWYRQSLGQGLEFLIYFQGNSAPDKSGLPSDRFSAERTGGSVSTLTIQRTQQEDSAVYLCASSPTVGGGNTDTQYFGPGTRLTVL.

The rearrangement uses TRBV9 and TRBJ2-5; 9 nucleotides match TRBD1. The CDR3 is 14 residues long. V gave up 3 bases and J gave up 3 bases; unmatched junction bases: 3. Germline CDR1 reads SGDLS; CDR2 reads YYNGEE. Here the CDR3 DNA reads TGTGCCAGCAGCGAATGGGACAGGGAAGAGACCCAGTACTTC. Encoded protein: CASSEWDREETQYF.

CDR3 in amino acids: CASSPLREAFF. The CDR3 DNA is TGTGCCAGCAGTCCCCTCCGGGAAGCTTTCTTT. The V call is TRBV12-3 or TRBV12-4, the J call TRBJ1-1; D is unclear. The CDR3 is made up of 11 amino acids. Trimming took off 5 bases at V and 8 bases at J, with 9 bases between the two ends.

As DNA, the CDR3 is TGCAGTGCTGAGCTAGCGGGCGACAATGAGCAGTTCTTC. It codes for CSAELAGDNEQFF. This chain connects TRBV20-1 to TRBJ2-1; 8 positions agree with TRBD2. The CDR3 is made up of 13 amino acids. Germline lookup yields CDR1 DFQATT and CDR2 SNEGSKA (reference sequence). The V gene end was trimmed by 5 bases and the J gene end by 5 bases; junction bases not matched to a gene: 5.

This clonotype was counted many times. This sequence joins TRBV7-9 and TRBJ2-3; 7 bases fit TRBD1. The V gene's germline CDR1 is SEHNR and CDR2 FQNEAQ (reference sequence). The CDR3 has 13 amino acids. V was clipped by 1 base and J by 10 bases; unmatched bases: 5. The CDR3 coding sequence is TGTGCCAGCAGCTTAGAGGGGACAGCACCGCAGTATTTT. Its protein product is CASSLEGTAPQYF.

The rearrangement links TRBV5-1 to TRBJ1-1, with D uncertain. Germline CDR1 SGHRS, CDR2 YFSETQ. The CDR3 loop spans 15 amino acids. V lost 1 base to trimming and J lost 2 bases, with 12 bases between them. CDR3 nucleotide sequence: TGCGCCAGCAGCTTGTCGCCCAAATCTAACACTGAAGCTTTCTTT. Translation: CASSLSPKSNTEAFF.

This clonotype was observed a few times. The V and J genes are TRBV15 and TRBJ2-1, with TRBD2 matching 10 bases. The ends lost 5 bases at V and 11 bases at J; junction bases unmatched: 15. The germline V gene encodes CDR1 LNHNV and CDR2 YYDKDF (reference sequence). The CDR3 length is 16 residues. CDR3 DNA sequence: TGTGCCACCAGCGCCCGTTCCAAAGCGGGGGGGCCTCAGCAGTTCTTC. Encoded protein: CATSARSKAGGPQQFF.

This clonotype was counted only a few times. V usage is TRBV2 and J usage is TRBJ2-7; the match to TRBD2 covers 9 bases. V shed 8 bases, J shed 4 bases, and the junction held 3 bases outside the gene matches. The CDR3 covers 12 residues. Germline lookup yields CDR1 SNHLY and CDR2 FYNNEI. CDR3 DNA sequence: TGTGCCAGCGATAGCGGGGGTTACGAGCAGTACTTC. Protein sequence: CASDSGGYEQYF.

Relative to its sample, this clonotype is medium-sized. The chain is built from TRBV4-2 and TRBJ2-2; TRBD1 agrees at 9 bases. There are 15 residues in the CDR3. CDR1 LGHNA and CDR2 YNFKEQ come from the germline V gene. With V trimmed by 1 base and J by 3 bases, 0 bases remained unmatched. CDR3 in amino acids: CASSQGQGDTGELFF. The CDR3 nucleotides are TGTGCCAGCAGCCAAGGACAGGGGGACACCGGGGAGCTGTTTTTT.

The CDR3 bases are TGTGCCAGCAGTTACCTGGACGACCCGGGTATGAACACTGAAGCTTTCTTT. Its translation is CASSYLDDPGMNTEAFF. The gene calls are TRBV6-5 and TRBJ1-1, with D hard to call. The CDR3 runs 17 residues. V was pared by 2 bases and J by 0 bases, with 16 bases between. Germline V gives CDR1 MNHEY, CDR2 SVGAGI.

The CDR3 DNA reads TGTGCCAGCAGTCGGGCAGGGGAAAGAGAGACCCAGTACTTC. Amino acids: CASSRAGERETQYF. The rearrangement joins TRBV25-1 to TRBJ2-5, with D possibly TRBD1 on 6 matching bases. The CDR3 contains 14 residues. From germline, CDR1 is MGHDK and CDR2 SYGVNS. V was trimmed by 5 bases and J by 4 bases, leaving 14 bases between them.

The chain employs TRBV3-1 and TRBJ2-7; 7 nucleotides line up with TRBD1. V shed 1 base, J shed 6 bases, and the junction held 6 bases outside the gene matches. The CDR3 length is 14 residues. CDR1 is LGHDT, CDR2 YNNKEL, per germline (reference sequence). DNA for the CDR3: TGTGCCAGCAGCCAAGGACAGGGAGAGTCCGAGCAGTACTTC. Encoded protein: CASSQGQGESEQYF.

This chain connects TRBV6-2 or TRBV6-3 to TRBJ2-7, with D possibly matching TRBD2 (6 bases). Germline CDR1 reads MNHEY; CDR2 reads SVGEGT. The length of the CDR3 is 15 residues. Trimming cost V 10 bases and J 4 bases, with 23 bases left between them. The CDR3 DNA reads as TGTGCCAACAGCCCCGGGAGCTTCTTAGGGTACGAGCAGTACTTC. As protein: CANSPGSFLGYEQYF.

This clonotype was detected many times. J is TRBJ2-7 and V is TRBV12-3 or TRBV12-4, with D unclear. The germline V and J ends were trimmed by 5 bases and 0 bases, with 8 bases remaining between them. The CDR3 runs 13 residues. Here the CDR3 reads CASSPVDSYEQYF. CDR3 in DNA: TGTGCCAGCAGTCCGGTAGACTCCTACGAGCAGTACTTC.

V and J are TRBV29-1 and TRBJ2-1; D unresolved. CDR3 length: 13 amino acids. Trimming removed 7 bases at V and 4 bases at J, with 14 bases between. CDR1 is SQVTM, CDR2 ANQGSEA, per germline. The CDR3 coding sequence is TGCAGCGGTGGACCTAGGGATTACAATGAGCAGTTCTTC. Amino acid sequence: CSGGPRDYNEQFF.

At least ten counts were recorded for this clonotype. The chain uses TRBV4-3 and TRBJ2-2, with 10 positions matching TRBD1. The CDR3 totals 15 residues. Per the germline V gene, CDR1 is LGHNA and CDR2 is YSLEER. V was clipped by 4 bases and J by 5 bases; unmatched bases: 4. Here the CDR3 DNA reads TGCGCCAGCAGCCCGCCGGGACAGGGGACCGGGGAGCTGTTTTTT. Translating gives CASSPPGQGTGELFF.